The 11 T cell receptor beta chains listed next were all sequenced from one sample in a study of technical replicates of blood from four donors. TCRdb's table, derived via immunoSEQ multiplex PCR, lists solely in-frame clones and lacks some. Found here are tens of thousands of clones, approximately 94% of them singletons; the top ten hold 0.26%. Sequenced sample: T cells isolated from PBMCs. These receptors originate from a human donor in good health.

This clone was seen a single time. The chain uses TRBV28 and TRBJ1-3, with D uncertain. In germline, CDR1 is MDHEN, CDR2 SYDVKM. The CDR3 spans 16 residues. The V end lost 7 bases, the J end lost 0 bases, and 16 bases lay between the germline ends. The CDR3 loop reads CASTTSDGVSGNTIYF. CDR3 coding DNA: TGTGCCAGCACCACCTCTGACGGGGTCTCTGGAAACACCATATATTTT.

J is TRBJ2-7 and V is TRBV7-6, with TRBD1 identical over 7 bases. Trimming cost V 3 bases and J 1 base; bases outside gene matches: 9. Germline CDR1 is SGHVS and CDR2 is FNYEAQ. This CDR3 region has 16 residues. CDR3 in DNA: TGTGCCAGCAGCTTGAGACCGGGACAGTCGTCCTACGAGCAGTACTTC. Its protein product is CASSLRPGQSSYEQYF. Together with reference TRBV7-6 and TRBJ2-7, the CDR3 gives the full variable domain: GAGVSQSPRYKVTKRGQDVALRCDPISGHVSLYWYRQALGQGPEFLTYFNYEAQQDKSGLPNDRFSAERPEGSISTLTIQRTEQRDSAMYRCASSLRPGQSSYEQYFGPGTRLTVT.

The chain couples TRBV6-1 to TRBJ2-7, with D tentatively TRBD2 (6 bases). The CDR3 runs to 13 residues. Germline V lookup: CDR1 MNHNS, CDR2 SASEGT. Trimming removed 6 bases from V and 5 bases from J, with 14 bases in between. CDR3 loop: CASRRGREDEQYF. The CDR3 DNA reads as TGTGCCAGCAGGCGGGGCAGGGAAGACGAGCAGTACTTC.

In this sample, this clone turned up a few times. The chain links TRBV6-5 to TRBJ2-7, with D tentatively TRBD2 (5 bases). This CDR3 has 10 residues. Trimming stripped 8 bases from V and 3 bases from J, with 5 bases between. CDR1 and CDR2 from the germline V gene are MNHEY and SVGAGI. The CDR3 loop is CASGSYEQYF. CDR3 coding DNA: TGTGCCAGCGGGAGCTACGAGCAGTACTTC.

This chain joins TRBV13 and TRBJ2-1; 8 nucleotides align to TRBD2. Germline loops: CDR1 PRHDT, CDR2 FYEKMQ (reference sequence). The CDR3 extends over 13 amino acids. Germline trimming cut 3 bases from V and 9 bases from J; bases unmatched to any gene: 4. CDR3 residues: CASSFIAGLEQFF. CDR3 DNA sequence: TGTGCCAGCAGCTTTATAGCGGGGCTTGAGCAGTTCTTC.

The CDR3 protein is CASSYKGAGNTIYF. The CDR3 bases are TGTGCCAGCAGTTACAAGGGGGCTGGAAACACCATATATTTT. The rearrangement links TRBV6-6 to TRBJ1-3, with D possibly being TRBD1 (6 bases). Germline CDR1 and CDR2: MNHNY and SVGAGI (reference sequence). Trimming removed 2 bases at V and 2 bases at J, with 7 bases between. The CDR3 extends over 14 amino acids.

The V and J genes are TRBV6-6 and TRBJ2-2, with 11 bases aligning to TRBD2. Germline V gene data show CDR1 as MNHNY and CDR2 as SVGAGI (reference sequence). This CDR3 comprises 13 residues. Trimming removed 9 bases from V and 11 bases from J; junction bases left unmatched: 8. The CDR3: CASQSTSGVELFF. In nucleotides, the CDR3 is TGTGCCAGTCAGTCGACTAGCGGGGTTGAGCTGTTTTTT.

DNA for the CDR3: TGCGCCAGCAGCCTCCCGGGGTCTAACAATGGGAAACTGTTTTTT. Translating it yields CASSLPGSNNGKLFF. This chain connects TRBV5-1 to TRBJ1-4; no firm D call. V dropped 4 bases and J dropped 11 bases, with 21 bases sitting between them. This CDR3 has 15 amino acids. Germline CDR1 and CDR2: SGHRS and YFSETQ.

This clone was observed once. V is TRBV6-6 and J is TRBJ2-1, with 7 bases matching TRBD2. There are 13 residues in the CDR3. CDR1 is MNHNY, CDR2 SVGAGI, per germline (reference sequence). V trimming: 11 bases; J trimming: 7 bases; junction bases outside the gene matches: 11. CDR3 sequence (DNA): TGTGCCGCCACACGGGGGGAGGGGAATGAGCAGTTCTTC. Translating gives CAATRGEGNEQFF.

The chain has TRBV2 and TRBJ2-6, with D unclear. CDR3 length: 15 residues. Germline V gives CDR1 SNHLY, CDR2 FYNNEI. The ends were cut back, 2 bases at V and 0 bases at J, with 5 bases in the middle. CDR3 region: CASSETASGANVLTF. CDR3 coding DNA: TGTGCCAGCAGTGAAACTGCCTCTGGGGCCAACGTCCTGACTTTC.

The chain links TRBV5-4 to TRBJ2-1; D may be TRBD1 (6 bases). Germline lookup yields CDR1 SGHNT and CDR2 YYREEE (reference sequence). The length of the CDR3 is 15 residues. With 2 bases removed from V and 5 bases from J, the gap between germline ends came to 14 bases. The CDR3 protein is CASSFSYRANNEQFF. The CDR3, as DNA: TGTGCCAGCAGCTTCTCATACAGGGCCAACAATGAGCAGTTCTTC.